This T cell receptor beta chain appears in the sequencing data of a study of graft-versus-host responses after intestinal transplantation. Study at large: Multivisceral, liver-intestinal, or isolated intestinal transplants were received by the recipients. Among the recipients, all got anti-thymocyte globulin induction and then tacrolimus and steroids for approximately 3 years. Overall study findings and caveats: Graft-donor T cell macrochimerism in patients accompanied high graft-versus-host to host-versus-graft clonal ratios in allografts. GvH clones were identified in recipient marrow, with some first appearing in ileum or blood.

Germline values: CDR1 LNHNV, CDR2 YYDKDF (reference sequence). V was pared by 0 bases and J by 0 bases, with 8 bases of the junction left unmatched. The length of the CDR3 is 18 residues. TCRdb's copy holds only in-frame clones and misses some; the assay was immunoSEQ multiplex PCR. Here the sample spans just over 20,000 clones, 92% being singletons. Worth noting for this clone: Its specificity is not known.

Sequences were derived from PBMCs, sampled 262 days after intestinal transplant. The chain carries TRBV15 and TRBJ2-4; 7 bases agree with TRBD1. The sequence derives from a human patient who received an intestinal transplant, so some T cells may come from the graft donor. Here the CDR3 reads CATSRDGRQGIAKNIQYF. The CDR3 coding sequence is TGTGCCACCAGCAGAGATGGGCGACAGGGAATAGCCAAAAACATTCAGTACTTC.